This T cell receptor (beta chain) comes out of a study of T cells in localized non-small cell lung cancer. Study results and limitations: Uninvolved adjacent lung, not tumor, had the highest T cell clonality. Paired adjacent lung recovered a median approximately 57 of the top 100 tumor clones. A single tumor region was sequenced, leaving heterogeneity possible.

Produced via immunoSEQ multiplex PCR; TCRdb's table is partial and in-frame only. The data contain 7,500 to 10,000 clones, less than 95% of them seen just once; the ten biggest clones take up roughly 17%. V lost 7 bases and J 4 bases, leaving 17 bases between the germline ends. Germline assignment: CDR1 SGHVS and CDR2 FQNEAQ. CDR3 length: 14 amino acids. Of note for this clone: Its specificity is unknown.

The sample in question was peripheral blood, obtained before any cancer treatment. This sequence was found in a male donor at least 60 years old with stage III squamous cell lung carcinoma. The chain carries TRBV7-8 and TRBJ2-7; D perhaps matches TRBD2 (7 bases). CDR3 in amino acids: CASNSRGGAYEQYF. Written as DNA, the CDR3 is TGTGCCAGCAACTCCAGAGGGGGGGCTTACGAGCAGTACTTC.